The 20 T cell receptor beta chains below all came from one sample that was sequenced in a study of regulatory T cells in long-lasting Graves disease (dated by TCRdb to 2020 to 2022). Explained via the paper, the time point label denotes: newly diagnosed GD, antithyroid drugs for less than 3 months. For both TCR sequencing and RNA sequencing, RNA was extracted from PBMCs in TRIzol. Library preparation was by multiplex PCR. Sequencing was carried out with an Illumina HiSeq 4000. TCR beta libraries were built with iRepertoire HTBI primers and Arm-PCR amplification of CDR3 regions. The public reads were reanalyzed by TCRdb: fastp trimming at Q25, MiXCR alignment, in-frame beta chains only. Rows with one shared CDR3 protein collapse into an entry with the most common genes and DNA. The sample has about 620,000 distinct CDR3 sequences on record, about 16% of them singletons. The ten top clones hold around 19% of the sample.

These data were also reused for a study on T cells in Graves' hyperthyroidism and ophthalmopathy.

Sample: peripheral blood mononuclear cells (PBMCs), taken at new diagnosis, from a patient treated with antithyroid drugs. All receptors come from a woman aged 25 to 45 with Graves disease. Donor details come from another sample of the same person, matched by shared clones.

The CDR3 reads CASGQDRSYEQYF. For the CDR3, the DNA is TGCGCCAGCGGCCAGGACAGGTCCTACGAGCAGTACTTC. V and J are TRBV5-1 and TRBJ2-7, with 7 positions matching TRBD1. Germline V gene lookup returns CDR1 SGHRS and CDR2 YFSETQ. The CDR3 totals 13 residues. Losses at the gene ends were 7 bases for V and 1 base for J; bases not matched to a gene: 5.

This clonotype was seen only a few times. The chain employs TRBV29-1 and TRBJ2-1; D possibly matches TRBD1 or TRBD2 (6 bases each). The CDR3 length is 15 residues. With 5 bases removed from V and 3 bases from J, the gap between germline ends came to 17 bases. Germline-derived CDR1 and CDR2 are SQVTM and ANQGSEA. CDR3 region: CSVPIPEGDYNEQFF. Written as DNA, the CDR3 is TGCAGCGTTCCGATCCCGGAGGGGGACTACAATGAGCAGTTCTTC.

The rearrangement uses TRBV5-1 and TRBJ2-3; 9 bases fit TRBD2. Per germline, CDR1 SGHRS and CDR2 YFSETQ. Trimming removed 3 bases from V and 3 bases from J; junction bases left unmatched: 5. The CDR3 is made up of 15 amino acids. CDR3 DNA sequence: TGCGCCAGCAGCTATGCGGGAGGGCCAACAGATACGCAGTATTTT. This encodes CASSYAGGPTDTQYF.

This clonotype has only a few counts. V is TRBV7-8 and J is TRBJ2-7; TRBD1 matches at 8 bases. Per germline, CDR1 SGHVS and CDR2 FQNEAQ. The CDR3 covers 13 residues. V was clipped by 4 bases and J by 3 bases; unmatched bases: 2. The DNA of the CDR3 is TGTGCCAGCAGCTCGGACAGGGTCTACGAGCAGTACTTC. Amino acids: CASSSDRVYEQYF.

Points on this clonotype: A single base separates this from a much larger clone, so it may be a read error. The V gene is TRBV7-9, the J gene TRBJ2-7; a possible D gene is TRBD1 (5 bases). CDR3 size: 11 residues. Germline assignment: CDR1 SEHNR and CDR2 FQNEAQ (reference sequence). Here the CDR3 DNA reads TGTGCCAGCAGCTGGGGCGGCTCGAGGAACTTC. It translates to CASSWGGSRNF.

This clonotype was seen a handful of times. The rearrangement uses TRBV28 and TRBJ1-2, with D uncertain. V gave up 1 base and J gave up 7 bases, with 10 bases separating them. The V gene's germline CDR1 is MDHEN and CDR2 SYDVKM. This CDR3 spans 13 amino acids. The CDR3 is CASSLFVDGGYTF. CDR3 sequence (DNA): TGTGCCAGCAGTTTATTTGTGGATGGTGGCTACACCTTC.

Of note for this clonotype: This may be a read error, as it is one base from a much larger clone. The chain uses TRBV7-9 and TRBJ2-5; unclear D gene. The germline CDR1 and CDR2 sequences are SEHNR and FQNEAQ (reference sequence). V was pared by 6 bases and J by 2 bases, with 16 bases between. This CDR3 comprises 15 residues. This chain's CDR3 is CASRKDKLRQETQYF. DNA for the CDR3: TGTGCCAGCAGGAAAGATAAGCTGAGACAAGAGACCCAGTACTTC.

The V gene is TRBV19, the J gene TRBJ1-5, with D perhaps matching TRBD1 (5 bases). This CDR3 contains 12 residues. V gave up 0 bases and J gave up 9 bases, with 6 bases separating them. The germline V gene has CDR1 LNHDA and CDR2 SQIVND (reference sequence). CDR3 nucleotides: TGTGCCAGTAGTATAGAGGGGGGGCCCCAGCATTTT. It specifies CASSIEGGPQHF. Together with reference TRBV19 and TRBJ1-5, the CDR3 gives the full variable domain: DGGITQSPKYLFRKEGQNVTLSCEQNLNHDAMYWYRQDPGQGLRLIYYSQIVNDFQKGDIAEGYSVSREKKESFPLTVTSAQKNPTAFYLCASSIEGGPQHFGDGTRLSIL.

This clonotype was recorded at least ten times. CDR3 protein: CASSFGFGTSPSETQYF. The CDR3 bases are TGTGCCAGCAGCTTTGGTTTCGGGACTAGTCCTTCGGAGACCCAGTACTTC. The rearrangement joins TRBV7-2 to TRBJ2-5; TRBD2 agrees at 8 bases. V was clipped by 3 bases and J by 5 bases; unmatched bases: 14. This CDR3 comprises 17 residues. Per germline, CDR1 SGHTA and CDR2 FQGNSA. The whole variable domain, remainder taken from reference TRBV7-2 and TRBJ2-5, is GAGVSQSPSNKVTEKGKDVELRCDPISGHTALYWYRQSLGQGLEFLIYFQGNSAPDKSGLPSDRFSAERTGGSVSTLTIQRTQQEDSAVYLCASSFGFGTSPSETQYFGPGTRLLVL.

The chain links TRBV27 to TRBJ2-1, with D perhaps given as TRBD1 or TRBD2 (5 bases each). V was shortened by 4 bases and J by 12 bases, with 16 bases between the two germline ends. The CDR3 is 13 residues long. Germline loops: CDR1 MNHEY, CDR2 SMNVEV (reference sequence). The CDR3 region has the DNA TGTGCCAGCAGTTCTCGGGACGGCCTTGGGCAGTTCTTC. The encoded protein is CASSSRDGLGQFF.

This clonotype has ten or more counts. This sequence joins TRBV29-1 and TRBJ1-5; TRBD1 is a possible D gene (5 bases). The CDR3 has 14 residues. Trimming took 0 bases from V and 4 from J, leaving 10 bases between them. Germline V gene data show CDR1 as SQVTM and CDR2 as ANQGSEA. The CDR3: CSVEDPGENQPQHF. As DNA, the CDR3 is TGCAGCGTTGAAGATCCGGGGGAAAATCAGCCCCAGCATTTT.

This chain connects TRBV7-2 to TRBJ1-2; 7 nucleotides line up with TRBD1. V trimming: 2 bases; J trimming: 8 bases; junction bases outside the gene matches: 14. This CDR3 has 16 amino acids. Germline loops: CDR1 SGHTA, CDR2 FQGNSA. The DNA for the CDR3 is TGTGCCAGCAGCTTAATCGGCGGACAGGAACTAGAGGGCTACACCTTC. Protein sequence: CASSLIGGQELEGYTF.

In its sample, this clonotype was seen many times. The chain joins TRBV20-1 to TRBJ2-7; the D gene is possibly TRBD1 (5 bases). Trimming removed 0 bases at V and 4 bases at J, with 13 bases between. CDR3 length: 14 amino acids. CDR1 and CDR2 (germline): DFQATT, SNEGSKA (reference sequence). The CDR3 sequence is CSARDPFTGYEQYF. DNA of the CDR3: TGCAGTGCTAGAGACCCTTTCACAGGATACGAGCAGTACTTC.

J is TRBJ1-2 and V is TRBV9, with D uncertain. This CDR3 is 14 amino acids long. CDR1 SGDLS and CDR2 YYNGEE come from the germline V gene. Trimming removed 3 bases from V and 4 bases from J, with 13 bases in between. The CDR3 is CASSALDGSYGYTF. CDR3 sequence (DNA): TGTGCCAGCAGCGCCCTGGACGGCTCCTATGGCTACACCTTC. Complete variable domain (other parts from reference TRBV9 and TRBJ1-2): DSGVTQTPKHLITATGQRVTLRCSPRSGDLSVYWYQQSLDQGLQFLIQYYNGEERAKGNILERFSAQQFPDLHSELNLSSLELGDSALYFCASSALDGSYGYTFGSGTRLTVV.

CDR3 protein: CASSQEPRQTQYF. As DNA, the CDR3 is TGCGCCAGCAGCCAAGAACCTCGTCAGACCCAGTACTTC. This chain links TRBV5-1 with TRBJ2-5; D unclear. The CDR3 totals 13 residues. Deletions cut 4 bases from V and 6 bases from J, with 13 bases between. The germline CDR1 and CDR2 sequences are SGHRS and YFSETQ.

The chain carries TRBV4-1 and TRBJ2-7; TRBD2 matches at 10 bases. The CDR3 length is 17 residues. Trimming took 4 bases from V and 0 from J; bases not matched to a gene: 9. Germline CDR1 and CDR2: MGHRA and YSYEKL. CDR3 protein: CASSPLGASGSSYEQYF. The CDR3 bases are TGCGCCAGCAGCCCCCTAGGGGCTAGCGGGAGCTCCTACGAGCAGTACTTC.

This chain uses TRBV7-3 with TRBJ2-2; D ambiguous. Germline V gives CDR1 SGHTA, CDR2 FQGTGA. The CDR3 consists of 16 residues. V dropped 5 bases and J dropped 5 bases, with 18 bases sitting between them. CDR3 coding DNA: TGTGCCAGCAGCCCCGGGCCTAGATTAAGTACCGGGGAGCTGTTTTTT. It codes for CASSPGPRLSTGELFF.

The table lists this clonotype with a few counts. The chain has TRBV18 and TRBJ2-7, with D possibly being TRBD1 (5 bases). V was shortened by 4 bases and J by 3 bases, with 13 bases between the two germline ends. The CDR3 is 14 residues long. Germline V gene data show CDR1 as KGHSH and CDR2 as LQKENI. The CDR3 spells CASSHDRQGYEQYF. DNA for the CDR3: TGTGCCAGCTCACACGACAGACAAGGCTACGAGCAGTACTTC.

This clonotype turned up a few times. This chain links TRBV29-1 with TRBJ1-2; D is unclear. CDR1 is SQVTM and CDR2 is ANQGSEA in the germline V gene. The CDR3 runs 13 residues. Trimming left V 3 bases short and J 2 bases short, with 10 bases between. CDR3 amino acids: CSVDGQANYGYTF. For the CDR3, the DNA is TGCAGCGTTGATGGGCAGGCCAACTATGGCTACACCTTC.

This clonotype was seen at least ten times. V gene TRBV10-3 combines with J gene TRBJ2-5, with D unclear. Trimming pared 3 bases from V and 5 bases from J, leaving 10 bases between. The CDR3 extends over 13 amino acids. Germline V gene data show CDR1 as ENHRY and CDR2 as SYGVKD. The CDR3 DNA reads TGTGCCATCAGTGATGGACCTTGGGAGACCCAGTACTTC. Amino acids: CAISDGPWETQYF.